This is a list of T cell receptor beta chains from one sample in a study of cytomegalovirus exposure and HLA in healthy donors. The repertoire was sequenced with immunoSEQ multiplex PCR; TCRdb's copy has only in-frame clones and lacks some. Among 150,000 to 200,000 clones listed, around 80% were seen once. Sequenced input: PBMCs. The receptors were sampled from a woman aged 25 to 45 in good health and CMV-seronegative. Each CDR3 is given without its conserved first and last residue.

TRBJ2-6,TRBV4-1,ASSPGFSGANGLT
TRBJ1-1,TRBV28,ASSSGQINTEAF
TRBJ2-3,TRBV28,ASSLVPSGGRDTQY
TRBJ2-2,TRBV5-1,ASSPPSGGELF
TRBJ2-1,TRBV19,ASSIDLYPRLTYNEQF
TRBJ2-7,TRBV27,ASSRAGTGAYEQY
TRBJ2-4,TRBV29-1,SVVNQGVGNSQY
TRBJ2-7,TRBV28,ASSSGHSYEQY
TRBJ2-7,TRBV7-8,ASSSKEVPRFIQEQY
TRBJ2-1,TRBV28,ASSAASGPYNEQF
TRBJ1-1,TRBV18,ASSEVQGMNTEAF
TRBJ2-7,TRBV10-3,AISEVGTGIYEQY
TRBJ1-3,TRBV25-1,ASSEWGDSGNTIY
TRBJ2-5,TRBV18,ASSPGGTSKETQY
TRBJ2-7,TRBV2,ASTAAYEQY
TRBJ1-5,TRBV2,ASSVESNQPQH
TRBJ1-5,TRBV21-1,ASSKGKGQGDQPQH
TRBJ2-3,TRBV5-1,ASSEQRGARTDTQY
TRBJ2-1,TRBV7-3,ASSTQASGLAGANEQF
TRBJ2-5,TRBV7-8,ASSGGTSRQETQY
TRBJ1-2,TRBV5-1,ASSLQGRHGYT
TRBJ1-1,TRBV7-8,ASSYGQGEAF
TRBJ1-3,TRBV19,ASSMPISGTGRSGNTIY
TRBJ1-4,TRBV6-6,ASSMGTGGEKLF
TRBJ2-1,TRBV5-1,ASSLVDTDYNEQF
TRBJ1-1,TRBV6-5,ASSQGGGITEAF
TRBJ1-2,TRBV7-9,ASSFPLQGYT
TRBJ1-4,TRBV5-1,ASSLAGRQVDEKLF
TRBJ1-5,TRBV29-1,SVETGTGGNQPQH
TRBJ1-5,TRBV19,ASSVDGYQPQH
TRBJ1-2,TRBV5-1,ASSLTEFYGYT
TRBJ2-7,TRBV4-3,ASSQDTGSYEQY